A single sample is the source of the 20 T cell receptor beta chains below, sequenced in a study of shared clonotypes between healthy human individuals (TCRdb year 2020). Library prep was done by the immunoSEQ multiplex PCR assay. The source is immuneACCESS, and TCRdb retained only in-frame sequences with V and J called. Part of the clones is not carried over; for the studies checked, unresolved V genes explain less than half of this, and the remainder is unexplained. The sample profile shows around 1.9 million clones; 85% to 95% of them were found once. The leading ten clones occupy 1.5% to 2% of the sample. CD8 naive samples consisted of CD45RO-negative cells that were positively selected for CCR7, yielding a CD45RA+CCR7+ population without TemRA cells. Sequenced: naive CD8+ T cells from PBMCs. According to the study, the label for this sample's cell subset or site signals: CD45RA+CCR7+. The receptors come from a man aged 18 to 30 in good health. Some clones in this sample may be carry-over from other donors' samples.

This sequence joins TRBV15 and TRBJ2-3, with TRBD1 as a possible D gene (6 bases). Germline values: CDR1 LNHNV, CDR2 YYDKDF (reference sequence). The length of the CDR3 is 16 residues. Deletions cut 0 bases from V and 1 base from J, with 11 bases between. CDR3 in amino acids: CATSREAGVRTDTQYF. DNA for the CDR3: TGTGCCACCAGCAGAGAAGCAGGGGTACGCACAGATACGCAGTATTTT.

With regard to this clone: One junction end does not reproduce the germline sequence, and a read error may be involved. This chain's CDR3 is CASSLAIQGVRDTQYF. CDR3 sequence (DNA): TGTGCCAGCAGCTTAGCCATACAGGGGGTGAGGGATACGCAATATTTT. V usage is TRBV7-9 and J usage is TRBJ2-3, with TRBD1 identical over 8 bases. Germline values: CDR1 SEHNR, CDR2 FQNEAQ (reference sequence). The CDR3 runs 16 residues.

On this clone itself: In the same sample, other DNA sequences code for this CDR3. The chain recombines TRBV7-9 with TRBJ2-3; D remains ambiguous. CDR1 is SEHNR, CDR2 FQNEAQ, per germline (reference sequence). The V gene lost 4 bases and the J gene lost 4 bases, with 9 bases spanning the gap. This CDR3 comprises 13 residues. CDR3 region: CASSSGRADTQYF. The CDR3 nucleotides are TGTGCCAGCAGCTCCGGTAGGGCAGATACGCAGTATTTT. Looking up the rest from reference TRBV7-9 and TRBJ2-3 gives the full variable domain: DTGVSQNPRHKITKRGQNVTFRCDPISEHNRLYWYRQTLGQGPEFLTYFQNEAQLEKSRLLSDRFSAERPKGSFSTLEIQRTEQGDSAMYLCASSSGRADTQYFGPGTRLTVL.

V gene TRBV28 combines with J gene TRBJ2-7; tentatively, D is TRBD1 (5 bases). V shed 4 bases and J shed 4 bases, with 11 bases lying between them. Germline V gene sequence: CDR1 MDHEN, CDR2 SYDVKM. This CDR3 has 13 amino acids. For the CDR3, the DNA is TGTGCCAGCAGTTCCGCTAGGGGTTACGAGCAGTACTTC. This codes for CASSSARGYEQYF.

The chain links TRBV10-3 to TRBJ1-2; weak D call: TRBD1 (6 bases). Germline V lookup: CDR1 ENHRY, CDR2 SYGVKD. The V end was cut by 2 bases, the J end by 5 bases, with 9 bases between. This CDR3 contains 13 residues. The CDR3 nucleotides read TGTGCCATCAGTGAGGCGGACAGATATGGCTACACCTTC. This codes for CAISEADRYGYTF.

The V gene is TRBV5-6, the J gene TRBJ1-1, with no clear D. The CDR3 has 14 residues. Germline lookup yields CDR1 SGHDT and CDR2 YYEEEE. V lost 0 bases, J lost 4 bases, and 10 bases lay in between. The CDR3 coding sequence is TGTGCCAGCAGCTTGGAACCTCTGGGCACTGAAGCTTTCTTT. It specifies CASSLEPLGTEAFF.

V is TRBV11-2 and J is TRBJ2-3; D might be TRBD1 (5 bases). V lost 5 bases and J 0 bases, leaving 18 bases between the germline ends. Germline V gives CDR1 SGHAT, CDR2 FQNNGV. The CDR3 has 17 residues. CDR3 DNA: TGTGCCAGCAGCCGAAGCCCTAGGGGAACTAGCACAGATACGCAGTATTTT. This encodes CASSRSPRGTSTDTQYF. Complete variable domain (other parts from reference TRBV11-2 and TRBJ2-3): EAGVAQSPRYKIIEKRQSVAFWCNPISGHATLYWYQQILGQGPKLLIQFQNNGVVDDSQLPKDRFSAERLKGVDSTLKIQPAKLEDSAVYLCASSRSPRGTSTDTQYFGPGTRLTVL.

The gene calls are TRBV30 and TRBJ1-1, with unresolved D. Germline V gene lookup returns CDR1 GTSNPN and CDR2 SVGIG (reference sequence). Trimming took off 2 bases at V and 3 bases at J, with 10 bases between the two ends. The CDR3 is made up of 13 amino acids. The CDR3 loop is CAWSYGSYTEAFF. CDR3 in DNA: TGTGCCTGGAGTTACGGGAGTTACACTGAAGCTTTCTTT.

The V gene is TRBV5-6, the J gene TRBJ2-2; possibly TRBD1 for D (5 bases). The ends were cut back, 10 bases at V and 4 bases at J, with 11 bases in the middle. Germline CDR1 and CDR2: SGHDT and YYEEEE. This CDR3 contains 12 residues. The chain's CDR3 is CAGAAGTGELFF. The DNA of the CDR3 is TGTGCCGGGGCGGCTGGCACCGGGGAGCTGTTTTTT.

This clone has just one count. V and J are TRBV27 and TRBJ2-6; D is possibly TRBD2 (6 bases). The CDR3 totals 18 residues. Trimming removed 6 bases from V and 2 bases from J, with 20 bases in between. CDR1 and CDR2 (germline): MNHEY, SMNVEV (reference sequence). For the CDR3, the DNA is TGTGCCAGCAGGGGCTCATCGGGACTCCTCACTGGGGCCAACGTCCTGACTTTC. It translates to CASRGSSGLLTGANVLTF.

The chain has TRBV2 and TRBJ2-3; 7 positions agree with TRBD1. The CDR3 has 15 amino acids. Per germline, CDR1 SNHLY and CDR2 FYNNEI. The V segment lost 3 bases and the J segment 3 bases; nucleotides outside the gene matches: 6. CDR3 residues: CASSEGDRYTDTQYF. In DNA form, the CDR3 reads TGTGCCAGCAGTGAGGGGGACAGATATACAGATACGCAGTATTTT.

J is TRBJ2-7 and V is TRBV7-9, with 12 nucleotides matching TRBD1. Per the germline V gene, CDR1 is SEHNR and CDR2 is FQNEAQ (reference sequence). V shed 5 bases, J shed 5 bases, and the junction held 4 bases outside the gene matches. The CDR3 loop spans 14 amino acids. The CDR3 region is CASSGDRGHHEQYF. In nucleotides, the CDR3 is TGTGCCAGCAGCGGGGACAGGGGGCATCACGAGCAGTACTTC.

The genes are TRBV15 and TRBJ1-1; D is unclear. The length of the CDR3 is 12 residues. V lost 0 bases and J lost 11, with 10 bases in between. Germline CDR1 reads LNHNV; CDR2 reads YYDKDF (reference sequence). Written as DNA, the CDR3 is TGTGCCACCAGCAGAGAGGGAGGGTTGGCTTTCTTT. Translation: CATSREGGLAFF.

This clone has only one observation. The CDR3, as DNA: TGTGCCAGCAGGGCAAACAGCAATCAGCCCCAGCATTTT. This gives the protein CASRANSNQPQHF. The chain employs TRBV28 and TRBJ1-5; the D is unclear. Trimming removed 6 bases from V and 1 base from J, with 7 bases in between. Per germline, CDR1 MDHEN and CDR2 SYDVKM. The CDR3 covers 13 residues.

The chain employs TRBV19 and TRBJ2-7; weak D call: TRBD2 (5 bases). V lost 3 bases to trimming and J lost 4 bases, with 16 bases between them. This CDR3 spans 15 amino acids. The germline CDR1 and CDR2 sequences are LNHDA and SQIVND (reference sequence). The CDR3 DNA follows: TGTGCCAGTAGTATGGAGGCCGAATCTGGGTACGAGCAGTACTTC. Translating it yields CASSMEAESGYEQYF.

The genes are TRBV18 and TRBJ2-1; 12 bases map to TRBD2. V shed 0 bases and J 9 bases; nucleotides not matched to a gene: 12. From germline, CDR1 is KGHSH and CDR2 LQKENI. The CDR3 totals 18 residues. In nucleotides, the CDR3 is TGTGCCAGCTCACCACCCGGACTAGCGGGACTAATCGGCGTTGAGCAGTTCTTC. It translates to CASSPPGLAGLIGVEQFF.

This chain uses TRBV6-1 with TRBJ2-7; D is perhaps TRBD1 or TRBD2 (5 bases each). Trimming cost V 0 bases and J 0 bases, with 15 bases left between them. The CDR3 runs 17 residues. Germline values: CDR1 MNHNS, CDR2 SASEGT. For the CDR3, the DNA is TGTGCCAGCAGTGAAGCGCAATTCGGGACCCTCTCCTACGAGCAGTACTTC. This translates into CASSEAQFGTLSYEQYF.

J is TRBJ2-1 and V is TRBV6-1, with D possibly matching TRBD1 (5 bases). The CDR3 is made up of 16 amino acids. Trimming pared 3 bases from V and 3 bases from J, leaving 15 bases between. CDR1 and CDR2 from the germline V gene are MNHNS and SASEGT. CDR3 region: CASSDLLTEIYNEQFF. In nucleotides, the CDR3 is TGTGCCAGCAGTGACCTCTTGACAGAGATCTACAATGAGCAGTTCTTC.

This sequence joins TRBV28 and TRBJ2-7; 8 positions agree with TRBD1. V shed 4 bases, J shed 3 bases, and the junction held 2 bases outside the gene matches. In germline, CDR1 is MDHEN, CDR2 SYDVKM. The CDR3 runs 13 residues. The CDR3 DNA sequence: TGTGCCAGCAGTTGGGGGACAGGCTACGAGCAGTACTTC. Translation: CASSWGTGYEQYF.

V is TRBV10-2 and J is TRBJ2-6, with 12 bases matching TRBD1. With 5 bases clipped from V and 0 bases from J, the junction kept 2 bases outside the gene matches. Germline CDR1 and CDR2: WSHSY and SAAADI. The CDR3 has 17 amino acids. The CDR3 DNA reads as TGCGCCAGCAGTACGGGACAGGGGGCCTCTGGGGCCAACGTCCTGACTTTC. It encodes CASSTGQGASGANVLTF.